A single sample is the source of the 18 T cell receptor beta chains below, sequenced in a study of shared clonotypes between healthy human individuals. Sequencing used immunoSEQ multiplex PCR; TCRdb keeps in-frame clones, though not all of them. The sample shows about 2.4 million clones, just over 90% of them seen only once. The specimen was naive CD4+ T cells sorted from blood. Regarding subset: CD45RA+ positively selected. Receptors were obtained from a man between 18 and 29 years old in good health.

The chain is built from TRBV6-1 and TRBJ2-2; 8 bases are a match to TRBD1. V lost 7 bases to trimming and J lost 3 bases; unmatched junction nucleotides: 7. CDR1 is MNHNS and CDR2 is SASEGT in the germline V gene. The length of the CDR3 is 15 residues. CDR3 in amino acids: CASNPQGADTGELFF. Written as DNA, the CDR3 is TGTGCCAGCAACCCTCAGGGGGCGGACACCGGGGAGCTGTTTTTT.

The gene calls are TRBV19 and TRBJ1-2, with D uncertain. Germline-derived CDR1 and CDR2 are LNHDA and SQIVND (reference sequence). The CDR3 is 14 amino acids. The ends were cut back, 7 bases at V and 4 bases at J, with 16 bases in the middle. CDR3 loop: CASTDRAVVYGYTF. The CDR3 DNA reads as TGTGCCAGTACCGATCGGGCTGTCGTCTATGGCTACACCTTC.

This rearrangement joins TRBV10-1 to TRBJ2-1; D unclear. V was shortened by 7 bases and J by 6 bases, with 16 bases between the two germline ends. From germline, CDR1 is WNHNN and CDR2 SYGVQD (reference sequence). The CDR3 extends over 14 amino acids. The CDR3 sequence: CASIRGSGPNEQFF. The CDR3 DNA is TGCGCCAGCATCCGAGGATCTGGTCCCAATGAGCAGTTCTTC.

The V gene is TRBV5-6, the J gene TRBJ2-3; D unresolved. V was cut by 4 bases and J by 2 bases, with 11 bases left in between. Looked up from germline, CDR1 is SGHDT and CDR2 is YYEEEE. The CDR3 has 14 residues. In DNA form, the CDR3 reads TGTGCCAGCAGCACGCAACTGAACACAGATACGCAGTATTTT. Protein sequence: CASSTQLNTDTQYF. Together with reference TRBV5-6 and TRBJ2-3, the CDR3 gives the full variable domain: DAGVTQSPTHLIKTRGQQVTLRCSPKSGHDTVSWYQQALGQGPQFIFQYYEEEERQRGNFPDRFSGHQFPNYSSELNVNALLLGDSALYLCASSTQLNTDTQYFGPGTRLTVL.

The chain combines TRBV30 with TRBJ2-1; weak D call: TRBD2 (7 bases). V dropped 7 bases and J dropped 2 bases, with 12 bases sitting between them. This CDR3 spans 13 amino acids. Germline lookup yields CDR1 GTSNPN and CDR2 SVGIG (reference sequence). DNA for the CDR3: TGTGCCTTACAGGGAGGGCCCTACAATGAGCAGTTCTTC. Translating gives CALQGGPYNEQFF.

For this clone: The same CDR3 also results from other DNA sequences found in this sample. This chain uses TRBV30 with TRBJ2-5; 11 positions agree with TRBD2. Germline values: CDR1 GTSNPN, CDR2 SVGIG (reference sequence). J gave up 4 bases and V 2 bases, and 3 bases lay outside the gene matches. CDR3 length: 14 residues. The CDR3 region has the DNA TGTGCCTGGAGTCCTACTAGCGGGGGAGAGACCCAGTACTTC. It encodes CAWSPTSGGETQYF. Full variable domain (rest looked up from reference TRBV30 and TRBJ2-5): SQTIHQWPATLVQPVGSPLSLECTVEGTSNPNLYWYRQAAGRGLQLLFYSVGIGQISSEVPQNLSASRPQDRQFILSSKKLLLSDSGFYLCAWSPTSGGETQYFGPGTRLLVL.

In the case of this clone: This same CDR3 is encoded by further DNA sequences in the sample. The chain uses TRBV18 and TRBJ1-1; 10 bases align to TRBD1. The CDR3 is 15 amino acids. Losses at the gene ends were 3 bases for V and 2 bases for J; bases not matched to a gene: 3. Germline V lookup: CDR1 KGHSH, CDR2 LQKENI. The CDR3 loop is CASSPGTGANTEAFF. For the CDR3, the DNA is TGTGCCAGCTCACCCGGGACAGGGGCCAACACTGAAGCTTTCTTT.

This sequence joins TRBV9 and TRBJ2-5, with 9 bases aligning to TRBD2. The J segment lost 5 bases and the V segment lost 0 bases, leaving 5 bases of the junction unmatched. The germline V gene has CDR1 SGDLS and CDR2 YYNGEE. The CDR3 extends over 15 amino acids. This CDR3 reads CASSVEGGGAETQYF. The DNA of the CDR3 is TGTGCCAGCAGCGTAGAAGGCGGGGGGGCGGAGACCCAGTACTTC.

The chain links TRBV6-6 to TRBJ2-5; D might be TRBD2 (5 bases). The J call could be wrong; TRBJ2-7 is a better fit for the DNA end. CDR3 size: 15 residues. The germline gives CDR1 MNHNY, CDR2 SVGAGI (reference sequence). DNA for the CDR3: TGTGCCAGCACGAGTCGGGGAAGTCGAACCTACGAGCAGTACTTC. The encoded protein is CASTSRGSRTYEQYF.

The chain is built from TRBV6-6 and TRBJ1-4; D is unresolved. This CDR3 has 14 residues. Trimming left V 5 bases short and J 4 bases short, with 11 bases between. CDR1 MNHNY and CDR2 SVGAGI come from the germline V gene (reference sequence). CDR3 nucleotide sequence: TGTGCCAGCAGTCGACATGGAGGTAATGAAAAACTGTTTTTT. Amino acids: CASSRHGGNEKLFF.

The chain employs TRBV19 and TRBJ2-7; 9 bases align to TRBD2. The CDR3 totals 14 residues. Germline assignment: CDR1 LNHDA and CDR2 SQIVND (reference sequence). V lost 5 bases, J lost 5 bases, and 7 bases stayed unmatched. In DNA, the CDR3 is TGTGCCAGTAGTCCGGGGCTAGCGGGGAACGAGCAGTACTTC. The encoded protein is CASSPGLAGNEQYF.

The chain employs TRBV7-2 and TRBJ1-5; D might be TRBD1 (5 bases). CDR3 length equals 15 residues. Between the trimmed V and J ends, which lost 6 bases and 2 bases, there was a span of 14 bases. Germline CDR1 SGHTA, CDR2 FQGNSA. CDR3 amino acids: CASRRAGRGNQPQHF. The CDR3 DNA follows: TGTGCCAGCAGGCGGGCAGGGCGCGGCAATCAGCCCCAGCATTTT.

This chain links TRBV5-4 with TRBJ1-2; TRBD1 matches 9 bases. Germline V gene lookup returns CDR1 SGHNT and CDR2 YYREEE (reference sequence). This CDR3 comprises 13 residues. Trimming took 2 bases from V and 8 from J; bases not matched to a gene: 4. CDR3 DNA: TGTGCCAGCAGCTTAACGACAGGGGGAGGCTACACCTTC. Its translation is CASSLTTGGGYTF.

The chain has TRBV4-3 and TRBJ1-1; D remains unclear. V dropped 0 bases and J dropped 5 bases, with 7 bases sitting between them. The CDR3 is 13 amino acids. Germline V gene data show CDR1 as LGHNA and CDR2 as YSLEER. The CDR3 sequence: CASSQEGLTEAFF. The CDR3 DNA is TGCGCCAGCAGCCAAGAAGGGTTAACTGAAGCTTTCTTT.

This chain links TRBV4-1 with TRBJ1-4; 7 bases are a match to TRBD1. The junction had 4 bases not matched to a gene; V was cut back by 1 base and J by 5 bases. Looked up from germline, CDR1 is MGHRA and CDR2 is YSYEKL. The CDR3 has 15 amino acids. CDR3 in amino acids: CASSQGGTENEKLFF. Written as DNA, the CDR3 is TGCGCCAGCAGCCAAGGAGGGACAGAGAATGAAAAACTGTTTTTT.

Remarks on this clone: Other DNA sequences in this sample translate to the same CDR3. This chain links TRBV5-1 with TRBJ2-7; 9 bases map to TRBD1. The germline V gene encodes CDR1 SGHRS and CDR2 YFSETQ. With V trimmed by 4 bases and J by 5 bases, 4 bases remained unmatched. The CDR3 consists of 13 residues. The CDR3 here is CASSLGQGNEQYF. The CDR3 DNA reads TGCGCCAGCAGCCTGGGACAGGGCAACGAGCAGTACTTC.

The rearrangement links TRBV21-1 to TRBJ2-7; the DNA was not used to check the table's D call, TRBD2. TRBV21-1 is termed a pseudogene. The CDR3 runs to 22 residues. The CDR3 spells CASSKDRDERTSGGPLTDEQYF. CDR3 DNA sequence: TGTGCCAGCAGCAAAGACCGGGATGAGAGGACTAGCGGGGGGCCACTAACTGACGAGCAGTACTTC.

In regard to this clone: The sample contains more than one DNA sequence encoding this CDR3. DNA of the CDR3: TGCGCCAGCAGTGTTGCGGGGAGCACAGATACGCAGTATTTT. Its protein is CASSVAGSTDTQYF. This chain connects TRBV10-2 to TRBJ2-3, with a weak D call TRBD2 (6 bases). V lost 4 bases and J lost 0, with 8 bases in between. The CDR3 is 14 residues long. The germline gives CDR1 WSHSY, CDR2 SAAADI.